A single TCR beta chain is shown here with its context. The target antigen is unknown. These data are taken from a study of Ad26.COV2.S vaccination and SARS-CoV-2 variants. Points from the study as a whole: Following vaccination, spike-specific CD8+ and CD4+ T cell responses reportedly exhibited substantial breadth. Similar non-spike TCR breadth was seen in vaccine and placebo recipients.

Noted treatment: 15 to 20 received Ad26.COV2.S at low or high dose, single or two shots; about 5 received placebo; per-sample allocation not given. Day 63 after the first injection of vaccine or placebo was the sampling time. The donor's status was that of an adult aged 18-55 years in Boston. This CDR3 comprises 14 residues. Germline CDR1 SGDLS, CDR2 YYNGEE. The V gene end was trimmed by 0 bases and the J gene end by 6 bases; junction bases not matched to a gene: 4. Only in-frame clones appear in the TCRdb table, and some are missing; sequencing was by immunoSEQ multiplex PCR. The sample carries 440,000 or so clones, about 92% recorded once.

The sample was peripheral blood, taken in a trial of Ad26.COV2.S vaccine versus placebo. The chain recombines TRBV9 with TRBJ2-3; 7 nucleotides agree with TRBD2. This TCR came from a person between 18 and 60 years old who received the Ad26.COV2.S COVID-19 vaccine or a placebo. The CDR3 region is CASSVGGSKDTQYF. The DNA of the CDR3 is TGTGCCAGCAGCGTAGGCGGGAGTAAGGATACGCAGTATTTT.